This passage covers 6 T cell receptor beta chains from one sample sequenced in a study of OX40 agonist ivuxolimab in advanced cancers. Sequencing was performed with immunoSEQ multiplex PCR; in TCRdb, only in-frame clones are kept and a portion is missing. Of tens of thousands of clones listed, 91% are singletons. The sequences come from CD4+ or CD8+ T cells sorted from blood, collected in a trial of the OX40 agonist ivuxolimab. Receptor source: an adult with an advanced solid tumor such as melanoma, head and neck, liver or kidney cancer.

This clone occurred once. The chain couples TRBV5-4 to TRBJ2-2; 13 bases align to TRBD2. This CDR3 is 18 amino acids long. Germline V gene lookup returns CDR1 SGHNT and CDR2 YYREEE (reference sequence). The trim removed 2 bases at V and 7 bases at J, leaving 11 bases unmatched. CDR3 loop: CASSFGTSGIVGHGELFF. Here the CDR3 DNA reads TGTGCCAGCAGCTTTGGGACTAGCGGGATAGTCGGTCACGGGGAGCTGTTTTTT.

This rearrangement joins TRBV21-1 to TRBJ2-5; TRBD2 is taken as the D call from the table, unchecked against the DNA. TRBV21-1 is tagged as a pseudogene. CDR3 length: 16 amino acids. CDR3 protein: CASSINPPCGKETQYF. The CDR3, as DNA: TGTGCCAGCAGCATAAACCCTCCTTGCGGGAAAGAGACCCAGTACTTC.

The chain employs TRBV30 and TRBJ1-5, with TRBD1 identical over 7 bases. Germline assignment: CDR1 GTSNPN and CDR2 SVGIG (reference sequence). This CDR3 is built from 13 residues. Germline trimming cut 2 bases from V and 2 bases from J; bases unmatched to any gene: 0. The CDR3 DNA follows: TGTGCCTGGAGTACAGGGGGCAATCAGCCCCAGCATTTT. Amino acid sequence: CAWSTGGNQPQHF.

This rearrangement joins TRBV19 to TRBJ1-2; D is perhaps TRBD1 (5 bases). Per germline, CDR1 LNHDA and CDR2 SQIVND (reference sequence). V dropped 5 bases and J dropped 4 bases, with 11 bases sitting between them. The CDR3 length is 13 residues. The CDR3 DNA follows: TGTGCCAGTAGTTCTACAGGATTCTATGGCTACACCTTC. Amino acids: CASSSTGFYGYTF.

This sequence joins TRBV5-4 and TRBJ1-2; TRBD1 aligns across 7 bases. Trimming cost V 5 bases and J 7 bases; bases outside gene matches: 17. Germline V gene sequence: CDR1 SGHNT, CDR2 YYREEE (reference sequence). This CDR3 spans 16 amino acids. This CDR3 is CASSPGAQGDIGGYTF. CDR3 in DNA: TGTGCCAGCAGTCCTGGCGCGCAGGGGGATATCGGTGGCTACACCTTC.

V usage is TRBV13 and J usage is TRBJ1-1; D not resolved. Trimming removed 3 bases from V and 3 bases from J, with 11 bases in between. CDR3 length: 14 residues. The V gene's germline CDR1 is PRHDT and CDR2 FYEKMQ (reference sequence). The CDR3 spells CASSFSPKDTEAFF. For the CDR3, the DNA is TGTGCCAGCAGCTTCTCCCCTAAGGACACTGAAGCTTTCTTT.